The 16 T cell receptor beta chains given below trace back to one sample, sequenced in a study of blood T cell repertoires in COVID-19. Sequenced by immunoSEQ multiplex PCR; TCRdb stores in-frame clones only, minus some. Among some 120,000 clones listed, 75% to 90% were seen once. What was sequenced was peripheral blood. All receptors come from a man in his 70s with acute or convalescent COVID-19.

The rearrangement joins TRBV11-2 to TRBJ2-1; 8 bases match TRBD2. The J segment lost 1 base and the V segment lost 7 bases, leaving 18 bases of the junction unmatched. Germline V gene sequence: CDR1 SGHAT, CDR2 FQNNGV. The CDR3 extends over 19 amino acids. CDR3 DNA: TGTGCCAGCACCACCGGGACTAGTCAGGTTTTTAGGTCCTACAATGAGCAGTTCTTC. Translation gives CASTTGTSQVFRSYNEQFF.

CDR3 DNA: TGTGCCAGCAGCCCGCGGGGGGGGCGAGGCTATGGCTACACCTTC. The encoded protein is CASSPRGGRGYGYTF. The V and J genes are TRBV7-9 and TRBJ1-2; a weak D match, TRBD1 (6 bases). This CDR3 is built from 15 residues. V was cut by 5 bases and J by 4 bases, with 17 bases left in between. Germline V lookup: CDR1 SEHNR, CDR2 FQNEAQ (reference sequence).

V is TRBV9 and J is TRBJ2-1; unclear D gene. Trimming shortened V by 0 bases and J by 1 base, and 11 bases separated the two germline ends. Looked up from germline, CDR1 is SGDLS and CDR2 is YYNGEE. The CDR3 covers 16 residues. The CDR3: CASSVGSQKSYNEQFF. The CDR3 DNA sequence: TGTGCCAGCAGCGTAGGTAGCCAGAAATCCTACAATGAGCAGTTCTTC.

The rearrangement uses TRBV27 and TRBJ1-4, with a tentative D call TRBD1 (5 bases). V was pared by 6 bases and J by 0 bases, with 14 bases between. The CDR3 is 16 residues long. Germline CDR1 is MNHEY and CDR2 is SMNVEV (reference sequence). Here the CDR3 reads CASSPGAVATNEKLFF. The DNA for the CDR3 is TGTGCCAGCAGCCCTGGGGCTGTTGCAACTAATGAAAAACTGTTTTTT.

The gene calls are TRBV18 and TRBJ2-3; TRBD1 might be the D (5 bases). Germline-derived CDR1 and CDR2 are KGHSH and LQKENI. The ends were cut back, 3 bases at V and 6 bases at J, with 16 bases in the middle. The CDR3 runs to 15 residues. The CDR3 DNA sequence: TGTGCCAGCTCACCGTCAACAGGAGCCGGGGATACGCAGTATTTT. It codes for CASSPSTGAGDTQYF.

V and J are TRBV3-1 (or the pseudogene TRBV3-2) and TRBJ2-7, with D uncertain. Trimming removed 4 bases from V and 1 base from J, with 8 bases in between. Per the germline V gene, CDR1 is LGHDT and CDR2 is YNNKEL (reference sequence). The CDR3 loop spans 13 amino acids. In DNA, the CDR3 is TGTGCCAGCAGCCCGGCGGTTTCCTACGAGCAGTACTTC. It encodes CASSPAVSYEQYF.

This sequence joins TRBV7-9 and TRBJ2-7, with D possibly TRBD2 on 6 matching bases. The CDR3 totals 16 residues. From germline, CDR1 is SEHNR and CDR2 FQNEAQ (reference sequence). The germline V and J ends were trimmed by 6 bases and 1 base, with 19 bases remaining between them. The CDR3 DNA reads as TGTGCCAGCAGTGGCCCACGGTTTGCGGGATCCTACGAGCAGTACTTC. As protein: CASSGPRFAGSYEQYF.

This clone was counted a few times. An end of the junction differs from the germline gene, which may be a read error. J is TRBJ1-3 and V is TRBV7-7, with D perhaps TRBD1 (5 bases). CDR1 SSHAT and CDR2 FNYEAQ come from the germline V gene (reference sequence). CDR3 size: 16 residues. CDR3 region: CASSSGLPSAGNTIYF. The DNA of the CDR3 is TGTGCTAGCAGCTCGGGACTCCCATCGGCTGGAAACACCATATATTTT. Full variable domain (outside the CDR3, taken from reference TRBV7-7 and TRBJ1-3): GAGVSQSPRYKVTKRGQDVTLRCDPISSHATLYWYQQALGQGPEFLTYFNYEAQPDKSGLPSDRFSAERPEGSISTLTIQRTEQRDSAMYRCASSSGLPSAGNTIYFGEGSWLTVV.

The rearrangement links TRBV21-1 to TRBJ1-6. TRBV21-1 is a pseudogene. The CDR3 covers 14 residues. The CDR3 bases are TGTGCCAGCAGCGGCGGATTTTCGGGTTCACCCCTCCACTTT. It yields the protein CASSGGFSGSPLHF.

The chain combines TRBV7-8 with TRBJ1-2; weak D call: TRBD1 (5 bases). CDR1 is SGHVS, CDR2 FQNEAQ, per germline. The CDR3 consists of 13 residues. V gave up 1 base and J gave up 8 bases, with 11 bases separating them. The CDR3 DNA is TGTGCCAGCAGCTTAGGCGCAGGGTTAGGCTACACCTTC. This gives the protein CASSLGAGLGYTF.

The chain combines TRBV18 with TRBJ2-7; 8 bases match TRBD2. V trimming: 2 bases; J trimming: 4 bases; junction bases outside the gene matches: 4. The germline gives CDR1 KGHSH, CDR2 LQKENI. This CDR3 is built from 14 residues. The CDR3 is CASSPAGGRYEQYF. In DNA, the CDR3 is TGTGCCAGCTCACCAGCGGGAGGAAGGTACGAGCAGTACTTC. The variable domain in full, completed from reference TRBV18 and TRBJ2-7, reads NAGVMQNPRHLVRRRGQEARLRCSPMKGHSHVYWYRQLPEEGLKFMVYLQKENIIDESGMPKERFSAEFPKEGPSILRIQQVVRGDSAAYFCASSPAGGRYEQYFGPGTRLTVT.

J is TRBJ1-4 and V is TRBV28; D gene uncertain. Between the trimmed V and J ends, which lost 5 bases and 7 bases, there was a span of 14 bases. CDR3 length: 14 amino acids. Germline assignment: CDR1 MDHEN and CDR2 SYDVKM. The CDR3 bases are TGTGCCAGCAGTACTCGGAGCGTGAGTGAAAAACTGTTTTTT. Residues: CASSTRSVSEKLFF.

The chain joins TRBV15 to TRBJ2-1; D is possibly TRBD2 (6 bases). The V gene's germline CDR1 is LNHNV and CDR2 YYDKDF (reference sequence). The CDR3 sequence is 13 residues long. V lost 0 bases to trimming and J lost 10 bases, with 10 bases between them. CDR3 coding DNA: TGTGCCACCAGCAGAGATTTGGGGAGGGAGCAGTTCTTC. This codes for CATSRDLGREQFF. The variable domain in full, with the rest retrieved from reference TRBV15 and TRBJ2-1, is DAMVIQNPRYQVTQFGKPVTLSCSQTLNHNVMYWYQQKSSQAPKLLFHYYDKDFNNEADTPDNFQSRRPNTSFCFLDIRSPGLGDTAMYLCATSRDLGREQFFGPGTRLTVL.

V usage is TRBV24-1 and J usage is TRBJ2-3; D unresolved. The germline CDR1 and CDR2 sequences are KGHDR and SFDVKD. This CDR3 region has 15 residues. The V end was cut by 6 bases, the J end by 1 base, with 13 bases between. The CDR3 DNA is TGTGCCACCAGTTCTCCTGAGGAACGCACAGATACGCAGTATTTT. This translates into CATSSPEERTDTQYF.

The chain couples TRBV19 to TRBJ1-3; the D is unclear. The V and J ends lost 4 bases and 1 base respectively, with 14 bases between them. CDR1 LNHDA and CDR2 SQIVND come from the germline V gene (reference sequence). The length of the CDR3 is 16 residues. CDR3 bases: TGTGCCAGTAGTAACTACATGACGGCGTCTGGAAACACCATATATTTT. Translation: CASSNYMTASGNTIYF.

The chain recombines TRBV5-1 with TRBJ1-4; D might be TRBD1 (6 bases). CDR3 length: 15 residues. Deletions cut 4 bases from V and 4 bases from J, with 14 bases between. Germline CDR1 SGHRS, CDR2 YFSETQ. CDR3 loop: CASSVTGALNEKLFF. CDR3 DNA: TGCGCCAGCAGCGTGACAGGTGCTCTTAATGAAAAACTGTTTTTT.